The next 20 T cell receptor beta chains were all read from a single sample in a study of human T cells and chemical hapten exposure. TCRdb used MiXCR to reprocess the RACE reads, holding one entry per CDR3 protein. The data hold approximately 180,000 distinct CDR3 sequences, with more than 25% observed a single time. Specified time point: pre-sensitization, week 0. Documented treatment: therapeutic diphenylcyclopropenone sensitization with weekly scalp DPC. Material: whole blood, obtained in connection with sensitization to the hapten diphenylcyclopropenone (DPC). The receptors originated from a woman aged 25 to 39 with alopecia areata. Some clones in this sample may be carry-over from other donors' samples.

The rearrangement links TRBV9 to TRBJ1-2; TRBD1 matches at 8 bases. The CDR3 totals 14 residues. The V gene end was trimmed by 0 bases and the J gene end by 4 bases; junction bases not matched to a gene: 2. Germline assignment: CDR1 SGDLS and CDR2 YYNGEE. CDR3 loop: CASSVGDRSYGYTF. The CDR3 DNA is TGTGCCAGCAGCGTAGGGGACAGGAGCTATGGCTACACCTTC.

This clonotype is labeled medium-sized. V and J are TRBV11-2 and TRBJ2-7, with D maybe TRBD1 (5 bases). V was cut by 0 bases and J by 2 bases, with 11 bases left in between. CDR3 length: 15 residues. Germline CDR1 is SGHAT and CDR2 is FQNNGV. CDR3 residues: CASSLELTAAYEQYF. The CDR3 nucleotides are TGTGCCAGCAGCTTAGAACTGACAGCAGCCTACGAGCAGTACTTC.

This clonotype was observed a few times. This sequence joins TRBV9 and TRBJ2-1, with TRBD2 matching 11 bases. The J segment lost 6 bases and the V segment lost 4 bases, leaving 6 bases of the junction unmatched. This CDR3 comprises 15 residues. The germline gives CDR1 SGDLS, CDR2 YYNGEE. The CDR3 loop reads CASSQTSGMGNEQFF. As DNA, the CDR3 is TGTGCCAGCAGCCAGACTAGCGGGATGGGCAATGAGCAGTTCTTC.

The CDR3 DNA sequence: TGTGCCAGCAGTCCCGTTATCGGGCCAGATACGCAGTATTTT. As protein: CASSPVIGPDTQYF. The V and J genes are TRBV6-6 and TRBJ2-3; D unresolved. There are 14 residues in the CDR3. Trimming pared 5 bases from V and 4 bases from J, leaving 13 bases between. CDR1 is MNHNY and CDR2 is SVGAGI in the germline V gene (reference sequence).

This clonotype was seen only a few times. This chain's CDR3 is CASSYSTGLDQPQHF. The CDR3 nucleotides are TGTGCCAGCAGTTACTCGACAGGGTTGGATCAGCCCCAGCATTTT. This chain uses TRBV6-6 with TRBJ1-5, with 7 bases lining up with TRBD1. Germline V gives CDR1 MNHNY, CDR2 SVGAGI (reference sequence). The V gene end was trimmed by 0 bases and the J gene end by 5 bases; junction bases not matched to a gene: 4. The CDR3 consists of 15 residues.

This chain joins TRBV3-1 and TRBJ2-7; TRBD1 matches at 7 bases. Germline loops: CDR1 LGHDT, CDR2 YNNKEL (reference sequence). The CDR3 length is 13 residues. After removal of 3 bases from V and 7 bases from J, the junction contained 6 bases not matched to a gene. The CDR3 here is CASSQTGSGEQYF. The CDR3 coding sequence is TGTGCCAGCAGCCAGACAGGGTCGGGGGAGCAGTACTTC.

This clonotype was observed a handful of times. This CDR3 is CASKINRGNQPQHF. CDR3 nucleotides: TGTGCCAGCAAGATAAACAGGGGTAATCAGCCCCAGCATTTT. The chain combines TRBV6-2 or TRBV6-3 with TRBJ1-5, with 7 nucleotides matching TRBD1. Trimming cost V 7 bases and J 4 bases; bases outside gene matches: 7. Per the germline V gene, CDR1 is MNHEY and CDR2 is SVGEGT. The length of the CDR3 is 14 residues.

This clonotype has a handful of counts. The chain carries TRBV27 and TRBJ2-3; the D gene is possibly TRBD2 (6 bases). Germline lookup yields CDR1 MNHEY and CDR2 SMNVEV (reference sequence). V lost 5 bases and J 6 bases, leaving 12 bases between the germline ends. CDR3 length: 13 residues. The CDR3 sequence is CASSPAGMDTQYF. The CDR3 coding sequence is TGTGCCAGCAGTCCTGCGGGGATGGATACGCAGTATTTT.

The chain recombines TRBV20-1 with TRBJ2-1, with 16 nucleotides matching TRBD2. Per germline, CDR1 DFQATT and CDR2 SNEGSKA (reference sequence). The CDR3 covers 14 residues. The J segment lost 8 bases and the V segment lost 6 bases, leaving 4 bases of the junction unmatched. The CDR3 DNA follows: TGCAGTGCCATGGGACTAGCGGGGGGGTATGAGCAGTTCTTC. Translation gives CSAMGLAGGYEQFF.

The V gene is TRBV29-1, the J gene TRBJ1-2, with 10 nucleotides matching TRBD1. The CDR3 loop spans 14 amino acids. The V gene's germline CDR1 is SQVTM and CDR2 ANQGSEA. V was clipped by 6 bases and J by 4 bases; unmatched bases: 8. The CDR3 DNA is TGCAGCGTCCCGACAGGGGGCTCTGGCTATGGCTACACCTTC. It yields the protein CSVPTGGSGYGYTF. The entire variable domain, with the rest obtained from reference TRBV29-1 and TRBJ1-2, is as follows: SAVISQKPSRDICQRGTSLTIQCQVDSQVTMMFWYRQQPGQSLTLIATANQGSEATYESGFVIDKFPISRPNLTFSTLTVSNMSPEDSSIYLCSVPTGGSGYGYTFGSGTRLTVV.

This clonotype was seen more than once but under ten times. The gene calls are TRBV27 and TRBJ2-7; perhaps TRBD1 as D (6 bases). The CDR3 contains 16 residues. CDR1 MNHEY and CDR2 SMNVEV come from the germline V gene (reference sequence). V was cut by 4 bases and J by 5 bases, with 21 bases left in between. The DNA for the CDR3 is TGTGCCAGCAGTTCCCTTACAGGGTCCCTCAAAAACGAGCAGTACTTC. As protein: CASSSLTGSLKNEQYF.

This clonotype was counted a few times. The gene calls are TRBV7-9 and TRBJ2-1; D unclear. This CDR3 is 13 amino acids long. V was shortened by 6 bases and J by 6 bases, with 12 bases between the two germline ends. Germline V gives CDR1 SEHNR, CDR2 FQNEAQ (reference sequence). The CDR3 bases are TGTGCCAGCAGTTTCACAGATATCAATGAGCAGTTCTTC. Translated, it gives CASSFTDINEQFF.

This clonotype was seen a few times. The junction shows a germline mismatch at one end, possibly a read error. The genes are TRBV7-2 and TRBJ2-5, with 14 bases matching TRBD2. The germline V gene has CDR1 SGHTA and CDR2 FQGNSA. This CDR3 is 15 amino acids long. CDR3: CASSWTSGGQATQYF. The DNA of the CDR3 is TGTGCCAGCAGCTGGACTAGCGGGGGGCAAGCGACCCAGTACTTC.

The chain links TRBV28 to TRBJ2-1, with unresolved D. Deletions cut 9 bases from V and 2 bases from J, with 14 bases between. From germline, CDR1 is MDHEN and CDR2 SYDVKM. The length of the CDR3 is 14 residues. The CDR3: CASCLPQTYNEQFF. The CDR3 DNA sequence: TGTGCCAGTTGCCTTCCGCAGACCTACAATGAGCAGTTCTTC.

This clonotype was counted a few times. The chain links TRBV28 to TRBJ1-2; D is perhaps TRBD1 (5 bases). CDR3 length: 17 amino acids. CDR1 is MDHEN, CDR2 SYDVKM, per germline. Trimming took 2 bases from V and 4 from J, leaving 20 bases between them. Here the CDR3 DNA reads TGTGCCAGCAGTTTAATTTTTGTTCGGGCAGGGCTCTATGGCTACACCTTC. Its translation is CASSLIFVRAGLYGYTF.

CDR3 sequence reads: CSARTTAHTEAFF. CDR3 nucleotides: TGCAGTGCTAGAACGACAGCCCACACTGAAGCTTTCTTT. The V call is TRBV20-1, the J call TRBJ1-1; maybe TRBD1 (5 bases). CDR3 length: 13 residues. Trimming left V 2 bases short and J 3 bases short, with 10 bases between. Germline CDR1 DFQATT, CDR2 SNEGSKA (reference sequence).

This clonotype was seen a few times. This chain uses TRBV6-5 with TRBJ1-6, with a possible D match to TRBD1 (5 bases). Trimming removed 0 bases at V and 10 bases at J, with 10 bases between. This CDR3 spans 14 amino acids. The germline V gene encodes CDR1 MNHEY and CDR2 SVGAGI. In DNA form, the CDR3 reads TGTGCCAGCAGTTACTCTAGGGACGGATCACCCCTCCACTTT. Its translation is CASSYSRDGSPLHF.

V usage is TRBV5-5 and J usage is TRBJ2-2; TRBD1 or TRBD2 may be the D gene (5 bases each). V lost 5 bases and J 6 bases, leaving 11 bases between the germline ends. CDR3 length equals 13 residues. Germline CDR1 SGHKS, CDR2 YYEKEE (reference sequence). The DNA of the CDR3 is TGTGCCAGCAGAACCCCGGGGCCCGGGGAGCTGTTTTTT. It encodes CASRTPGPGELFF.

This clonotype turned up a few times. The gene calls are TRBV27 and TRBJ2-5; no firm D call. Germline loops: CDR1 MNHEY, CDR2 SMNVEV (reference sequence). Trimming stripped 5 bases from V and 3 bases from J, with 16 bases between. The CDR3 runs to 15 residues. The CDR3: CASSPNLGGKETQYF. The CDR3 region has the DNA TGTGCCAGCAGTCCCAACTTGGGCGGTAAAGAGACCCAGTACTTC.

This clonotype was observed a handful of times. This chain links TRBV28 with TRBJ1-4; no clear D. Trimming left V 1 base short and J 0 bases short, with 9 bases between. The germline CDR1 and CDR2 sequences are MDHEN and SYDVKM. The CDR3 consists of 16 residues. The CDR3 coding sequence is TGTGCCAGCAGTTTATCCGGTGGTGCAACTAATGAAAAACTGTTTTTT. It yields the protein CASSLSGGATNEKLFF.